Shown below are 14 T cell receptor beta chains from a single sample sequenced in a study of tumor-infiltrating lymphocytes in primary liver carcinoma. Total RNA amounting to 450 to 500 ng was the source from which TCR beta cDNA was made with a constant-region primer. Three rounds of nested multiplex PCR with slightly modified ARM-PCR produced TCR beta libraries. The first two PCR rounds used TRBV1-TRBV30 forward primers with a C-beta reverse primer, roughly 11 cycles each. TCRdb itself ran the multiplex PCR reads through MiXCR, one entry per CDR3 protein. The table records 45,000 or so distinct CDR3 sequences, roughly 74% of them present only once. Scientists recovered RNA and DNA together from approximately 20-30 mg of unsorted bulk tissue. The sample consisted of tumor-adjacent normal liver tissue. The receptors were gathered from a woman aged 25 to 39 with primary liver carcinoma and hepatitis B virus infection.

As to this clonotype: The final CDR3 position lacks the conserved phenylalanine or tryptophan, pointing to a likely read error. This chain connects TRBV5-6 to TRBJ2-3; D may be TRBD2 (5 bases). Germline V CDR1 and CDR2: SGHDT, YYEEEE. The CDR3 sequence is 12 residues long. This CDR3 is CVSSLRADTQYL. DNA of the CDR3: TGCGTCAGCAGCTTGAGGGCAGATACGCAGTATCTT.

Comment on this clonotype: Sequence at one end of the junction differs from germline and may be a read error. The chain recombines TRBV6-5 with TRBJ2-7, with D possibly matching TRBD1 (6 bases). CDR3 length: 15 residues. Germline V lookup: CDR1 MNHEY, CDR2 SVGAGI. The CDR3 is CDSSYKDSSYYEQYF. As DNA, the CDR3 is TGCGACAGCAGTTACAAGGACAGCAGCTACTACGAGCAGTACTTC.

J is TRBJ1-5 and V is TRBV28, with TRBD1 as a possible D gene (6 bases). Trimming removed 6 bases from V and 14 bases from J, with 26 bases in between. The germline CDR1 and CDR2 sequences are MDHEN and SYDVKM. This CDR3 has 15 amino acids. The CDR3 reads CASSPQGIINQPKHF. In nucleotides, the CDR3 is TGTGCCAGCAGCCCCCAGGGGATTATCAATCAGCCTAAGCATTTT.

Turning to this clonotype: At one boundary the junction diverges from the germline segment, which might be a read error. This chain connects TRBV4-1 to TRBJ1-1; a possible D gene is TRBD1 (6 bases). Germline CDR1 MGHRA, CDR2 YSYEKL. The CDR3 covers 13 residues. CDR3 amino acids: CANSQQQGTEAFF. The CDR3 nucleotides read TGCGCCAACAGCCAACAACAGGGTACCGAAGCTTTCTTT.

The V call is TRBV6-5, the J call TRBJ2-4, with D hard to call. This CDR3 region has 13 residues. Germline assignment: CDR1 MNHEY and CDR2 SVGAGI. Deletions cut 5 bases from V and 12 bases from J, with 17 bases between. This CDR3 is CASSHREESSQYF. The CDR3 nucleotides are TGTGCCAGCAGTCATCGTGAGGAGTCCAGTCAGTACTTC.

Of note for this clonotype: One end of the junction fails to match germline, which may point to a read error. V and J are TRBV29-1 and TRBJ2-3; no clear D gene. Germline assignment: CDR1 SQVTM and CDR2 ANQGSEA. This CDR3 is 12 amino acids long. DNA for the CDR3: TGCAGCGTTGCAGGTACGCCAGATACGCAGTTTTTT. It translates to CSVAGTPDTQFF.

With respect to this clonotype: The junction departs from the called germline gene at one end, perhaps through a read error. The genes are TRBV12-3 or TRBV12-4 and TRBJ2-1; unclear D gene. The CDR3 has 14 amino acids. The DNA of the CDR3 is TGTGCCAGCAGCCCACAGCAGATATACAACGAGCAGTTCTTC. The encoded protein is CASSPQQIYNEQFF.

In this sample, this clonotype turned up many times. DNA for the CDR3: TGTGCCAGCAGTTACAAACACAGGGGACAAGAGACCCAGTACTTC. Its translation is CASSYKHRGQETQYF. This chain links TRBV6-2 or TRBV6-3 with TRBJ2-5, with TRBD1 matching 7 bases. The CDR3 spans 15 residues. The ends lost 2 bases at V and 2 bases at J; junction bases unmatched: 5. The germline gives CDR1 MNHEY, CDR2 SVGEGT.

In this sample, this clonotype turned up once. No conserved phenylalanine or tryptophan is present at the end of the CDR3, so a read error is the likely explanation. The V call is TRBV11-2, the J call TRBJ2-1; 7 bases are a match to TRBD2. CDR3 size: 14 residues. Germline V CDR1 and CDR2: SGHAT, FQNNGV. In DNA form, the CDR3 reads TGTGCCAGCAACCTCGGGGGGATGTGGAATGGGCAGTTCCTC. Protein: CASNLGGMWNGQFL.

This rearrangement joins TRBV12-3 or TRBV12-4 to TRBJ2-1; TRBD2 matches 9 bases. This CDR3 is 15 amino acids long. J gave up 11 bases and V 5 bases, and 13 bases lay outside the gene matches. Written as DNA, the CDR3 is TGTGCCAGCAGTCTTATGACTAGCGGTAGGGGTAAGCAGTTCTTC. Translating gives CASSLMTSGRGKQFF.

On this clonotype: Possible read error: a much larger clone is one base away. The chain has TRBV5-1 and TRBJ1-6; maybe TRBD1 (5 bases). CDR1 is SGHRS, CDR2 YFSETQ, per germline. There are 13 residues in the CDR3. CDR3 region: CTSSLGTNSPLHF. The CDR3 nucleotides are TGCACCAGCAGCTTGGGGACCAATTCACCCCTCCACTTT.

As to this clonotype: A junction boundary mismatches the germline segment, possibly from a read error. The chain has TRBV6-1 and TRBJ2-5, with TRBD2 identical over 8 bases. Germline loops: CDR1 MNHNS, CDR2 SASEGT. The CDR3 spans 14 residues. The CDR3 reads CASPNNLGGETHYF. CDR3 DNA: TGTGCCAGCCCCAATAACCTCGGGGGGGAGACCCATTACTTC.

The V gene is TRBV25-1, the J gene TRBJ2-1, with D unclear. V was pared by 7 bases and J by 4 bases, with 11 bases between. The CDR3 length is 13 residues. Germline V gene lookup returns CDR1 MGHDK and CDR2 SYGVNS. The CDR3 is CASISPSYNEQFF. The CDR3 nucleotides are TGTGCCAGCATCTCACCATCATACAATGAGCAGTTCTTC.

For this clonotype: At one end, the junction sequence differs from germline, possibly due to a read error. The CDR3 region is CTSSLQGAGIGAGYGYTF. The DNA for the CDR3 is TGTACCAGTAGCTTACAGGGGGCAGGTATAGGCGCAGGCTATGGCTACACCTTC. The chain recombines TRBV11-2 with TRBJ1-2; 9 nucleotides line up with TRBD1. The CDR3 totals 18 residues. Per the germline V gene, CDR1 is SGHAT and CDR2 is FQNNGV.